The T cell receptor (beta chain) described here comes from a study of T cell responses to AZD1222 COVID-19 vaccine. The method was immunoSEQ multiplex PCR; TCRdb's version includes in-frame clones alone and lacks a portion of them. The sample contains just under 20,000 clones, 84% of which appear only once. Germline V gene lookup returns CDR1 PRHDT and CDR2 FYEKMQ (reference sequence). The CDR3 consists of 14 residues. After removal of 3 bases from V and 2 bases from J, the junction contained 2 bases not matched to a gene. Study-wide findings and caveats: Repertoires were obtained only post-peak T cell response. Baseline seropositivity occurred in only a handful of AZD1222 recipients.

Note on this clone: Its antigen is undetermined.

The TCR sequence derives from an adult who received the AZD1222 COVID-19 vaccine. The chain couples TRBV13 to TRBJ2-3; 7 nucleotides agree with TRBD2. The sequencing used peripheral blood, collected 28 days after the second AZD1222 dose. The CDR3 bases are TGTGCCAGCAGCTTTCTAGCGGTCACAGATACGCAGTATTTT. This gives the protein CASSFLAVTDTQYF.